The 11 T cell receptor beta chains reported below all come from one sample, sequenced in a study of T-cell reconstitution after alpha-beta-depleted transplantation in children. The TCRbeta library incorporated unique molecular identifiers. TCRdb called the PCR reads again in MiXCR, with one record for every CDR3 protein. The sample holds 330,000 or so distinct CDR3 sequences, 10% seen once. Sample: PBMCs, taken before TCRalphabeta/CD19-depleted stem cell transplant. These receptor sequences come from a boy younger than two with acute myeloid leukemia, due to receive a stem cell transplant.

This clonotype appeared once. The rearrangement uses TRBV11-2 and TRBJ2-3; D may correspond to TRBD1 or TRBD2 (5 bases each). In germline, CDR1 is SGHAT, CDR2 FQNNGV. The V gene lost 2 bases and the J gene lost 2 bases, with 17 bases spanning the gap. The CDR3 is 17 amino acids. CDR3 residues: CASSLRRDALLTDTQYF. The CDR3 DNA reads as TGTGCCAGCAGCTTACGCAGGGACGCGTTACTCACAGATACGCAGTATTTT.

This clonotype came up a few times. The V and J genes are TRBV5-1 and TRBJ1-4, with D maybe TRBD1 (5 bases). Germline-derived CDR1 and CDR2 are SGHRS and YFSETQ. This CDR3 spans 14 amino acids. The germline V and J ends were trimmed by 3 bases and 7 bases, with 13 bases remaining between them. This chain's CDR3 is CASSSPGRREKLFF. The DNA of the CDR3 is TGCGCCAGCAGCTCACCGGGACGCCGTGAAAAACTGTTTTTT. The full variable domain, completed using reference TRBV5-1 and TRBJ1-4, is KAGVTQTPRYLIKTRGQQVTLSCSPISGHRSVSWYQQTPGQGLQFLFEYFSETQRNKGNFPGRFSGRQFSNSRSEMNVSTLELGDSALYLCASSSPGRREKLFFGSGTQLSVL.

This clonotype showed up many times. The chain combines TRBV7-6 with TRBJ2-1; D ambiguous. The V gene lost 1 base and the J gene lost 8 bases, with 15 bases spanning the gap. This CDR3 is 15 amino acids long. Germline V CDR1 and CDR2: SGHVS, FNYEAQ. DNA for the CDR3: TGTGCCAGCAGCTTAGGCCTAGTGGCCATCGATGAGCAGTTCTTC. Encoded protein: CASSLGLVAIDEQFF.

This clonotype was seen repeatedly, ten times or more. The V call is TRBV29-1, the J call TRBJ2-7, with TRBD2 identical over 9 bases. The J segment lost 3 bases and the V segment lost 3 bases, leaving 6 bases of the junction unmatched. Germline CDR1 is SQVTM and CDR2 is ANQGSEA. The length of the CDR3 is 14 residues. This CDR3 reads CSVEVAGEGYEQYF. CDR3 bases: TGCAGCGTTGAGGTAGCGGGAGAAGGCTACGAGCAGTACTTC.

As for this clonotype: Compared with germline, one end of the junction differs, possibly owing to a read error. The rearrangement uses TRBV3-1 and TRBJ1-1, with 7 bases identical to TRBD1. The CDR3 is made up of 15 amino acids. CDR1 LGHDT and CDR2 YNNKEL come from the germline V gene (reference sequence). The CDR3 sequence is CASCHGGTANTEAFF. Here the CDR3 DNA reads TGTGCCAGCTGCCACGGCGGGACAGCGAACACTGAAGCTTTCTTT.

The V gene is TRBV15, the J gene TRBJ1-1, with D hard to call. CDR1 and CDR2 from the germline V gene are LNHNV and YYDKDF (reference sequence). V was shortened by 1 base and J by 1 base, with 4 bases between the two germline ends. CDR3 length equals 13 residues. The CDR3 DNA reads TGTGCCACCAGCAGAGTTGGGAACACTGAAGCTTTCTTT. As protein: CATSRVGNTEAFF.

This clonotype was picked up many times. The chain uses TRBV12-3 or TRBV12-4 and TRBJ1-1, with D hard to call. The CDR3 sequence is 13 residues long. V was cut by 3 bases and J by 1 base, with 6 bases left in between. Here the CDR3 reads CASSFEANTEAFF. CDR3 DNA sequence: TGTGCCAGCAGTTTTGAGGCGAACACTGAAGCTTTCTTT.

This clonotype was detected many times. The chain uses TRBV7-9 and TRBJ2-1, with a weak D call TRBD2 (5 bases). Germline CDR1 SEHNR, CDR2 FQNEAQ (reference sequence). This CDR3 contains 10 residues. V shed 11 bases and J shed 10 bases, with 12 bases lying between them. DNA for the CDR3: TGTGCCGTTGCAGCGGAGGAGCAGTTCTTC. Translating it yields CAVAAEEQFF. Full variable domain (remainder filled in from reference TRBV7-9 and TRBJ2-1): DTGVSQNPRHKITKRGQNVTFRCDPISEHNRLYWYRQTLGQGPEFLTYFQNEAQLEKSRLLSDRFSAERPKGSFSTLEIQRTEQGDSAMYLCAVAAEEQFFGPGTRLTVL.

This clonotype was counted ten times or more. This chain connects TRBV27 to TRBJ2-3, with a weak D call TRBD1 (5 bases). The CDR3 is made up of 15 amino acids. The germline CDR1 and CDR2 sequences are MNHEY and SMNVEV (reference sequence). The ends were cut back, 3 bases at V and 3 bases at J, with 13 bases in the middle. Here the CDR3 DNA reads TGTGCCAGCAGTTTCAAGGGGAAAGTAACAGATACGCAGTATTTT. This translates into CASSFKGKVTDTQYF.

This clonotype has only a few counts. The rearrangement joins TRBV12-3 or TRBV12-4 to TRBJ2-7, with D perhaps matching TRBD1 (6 bases). Trimming removed 5 bases at V and 5 bases at J, with 19 bases between. The CDR3 is made up of 15 amino acids. CDR3 DNA: TGTGCCAGCAGTCCTACAGGGTCCTTTGGCCACGAGCAGTACTTC. Translation gives CASSPTGSFGHEQYF.

This clonotype was found many times. The chain has TRBV10-3 and TRBJ2-7; 7 bases map to TRBD1. The length of the CDR3 is 15 residues. The V and J ends lost 2 bases and 2 bases, in that order; junction bases with no gene match: 6. CDR1 and CDR2 from the germline V gene are ENHRY and SYGVKD. This chain's CDR3 is CAISEEGAAAYEQYF. For the CDR3, the DNA is TGTGCCATCAGTGAGGAGGGGGCTGCGGCCTACGAGCAGTACTTC.